The sequence of this T cell receptor (beta chain) was determined in a study of regulatory and conventional T cells in RAG deficiency. The sorted conventional CD4+ T cells were CD25-low and CD127-high, with genomic DNA sequenced. As for this clone: The target antigen is unknown.

The study's findings and limits: Omenn syndrome and CID/AS patients had about 110-fold fewer unique Treg TCR beta sequences, versus about 10-fold elsewhere.

The method was immunoSEQ multiplex PCR; TCRdb's version includes in-frame clones alone and lacks a portion of them. Of roughly 34,000 clones in the sample, about 76% were seen once. CDR3 length: 10 amino acids. The data also belong to a second study, concerning regulatory T cells. That report notes: Primers: 52 TRBV forward and 13 TRBJ reverse. Regulatory T cells showed the strongest V-J pair restriction and V/J gene skewing among patient repertoires.

This chain links TRBV21-1 with TRBJ2-5; no check of the table's D call, TRBD2, against the DNA was made. TRBV21-1 has pseudogene status. Input material: CD4+ effector T cells sorted from blood. The sequence came from a human donor in good health. The CDR3 DNA follows: TGTGCCAGTGAAACTAGTCCCCAGTACTTC. This gives the protein CASETSPQYF.